This T cell receptor beta chain is drawn from a study of regulatory T cells in long-lasting Graves disease (dated by TCRdb to the early 2020s). The study in broad terms: Newly diagnosed Graves' disease patients had taken antithyroid drugs for less than 3 months. This study used TCR sequencing and RNA sequencing of peripheral blood to compare persistent Graves' disease patients against newly diagnosed Graves' disease patients. The study was conducted in China and was registered as a clinical trial. A total of 33 samples were covered by TCR sequencing, comprising approximately 13 persistent and some 20 newly diagnosed Graves' disease patients.

General findings and caveats noted by the study authors: As a limitation, the authors acknowledged that the small sample size may reduce accuracy. Lower TCR Shannon entropy and fewer highly expanded clones were observed in persistent Graves' disease patients than in newly diagnosed patients, which suggested clonal expansion. Patients with persistent disease shared more public clonotypes (around 2,700) than newly diagnosed patients did (nearly 1,000). The study examined only peripheral blood because the primary lesion, thyroid tissue, could not be accessed. Only the TCR beta chain was sequenced and analyzed.

The library relied on multiplex PCR. The reads were generated on an Illumina HiSeq 4000. CDR3 regions were amplified by Arm-PCR with iRepertoire HTBI primers to construct TCR beta libraries. PCR products were gel purified before sequencing. In the source study's methods: Gene usage analysis of CDR3 amino acid clonotypes used the 60 to 80 TRBV and 14 TRBJ segments found across samples. COPE and FqMerger were used to merge the filtered high-quality paired reads into contigs. BLAST was used to align contigs to IMGT TRBV, TRBD and TRBJ reference genes, and CDR3 was defined according to IMGT. Clonotypes above 0.1% frequency were classified as highly expanded clones. Shannon entropy was used to measure repertoire diversity, and the Gini coefficient was used to measure V-J evenness. Public clonotypes were defined as clonotypes shared by more than one individual. The public sequencing data were trimmed at Q25 with fastp and processed into clonotypes with MiXCR by TCRdb, which kept only in-frame beta chains. One record per CDR3 amino acid sequence lists the most common genes and DNA. These V and J calls derive from TCRdb rather than the authors' analysis. This sample holds about 240,000 distinct CDR3 sequences; 20% were observed only once. Together, the top ten hold about 15% of the sample.

The sample holds many counts of this clonotype. Its antigen specificity is not known. Per-base quality was not reported, and no clone a single base away is much larger than it. What this sample's time point label stands for: newly diagnosed GD, antithyroid drugs for less than 3 months. RNA was extracted from PBMCs in TRIzol for both TCR sequencing and RNA sequencing. The diagnosis of Graves' disease was made according to American Thyroid Association guidelines. Recruitment of patients was carried out at an endocrinology department in Xi'an, China. Each patient gave roughly 10 milliliters of peripheral blood, collected in an EDTA anticoagulant tube. Ficoll Paque Plus density gradient separation was used to isolate PBMCs, and no further T cell sorting was performed. An Agilent 2100 Bioanalyzer and agarose gel were used to assess RNA quality, and a NanoDrop 2000 was used to measure RNA concentration.

The clonotype comes from a female donor with Graves disease. The sequences come from peripheral blood mononuclear cells (PBMCs), collected at new diagnosis, from a patient treated with antithyroid drugs.

The DNA sequence follows: TGTGCCAGCAGCTTTGGGGGGATGGAGACCCAGTACTTC. It encodes CASSFGGMETQYF. The chain is encoded by TRBV7-2 joined to TRBJ2-5, and possibly TRBD2, on 6 matching bases. CDR1 SGHTA and CDR2 FQGNSA were looked up in the germline V gene. The CDR3 holds 13 amino acids from the cysteine to the phenylalanine. The sequence is cut down to CDR3 DNA, 39 bases in frame from base 1. V sheds 3 bases and J sheds 5 bases, leaving 10 bases between their ends.